Below, 20 T cell receptor beta chains from the same sample are listed, as sequenced in a study of metastatic and nonmetastatic thyroid tumors. TCRdb used MiXCR to call clones anew from the PCR reads. The sample lists around 21,000 clones, 35% to 40% occurring once. The entire patient cohort was treatment-naive prior to thyroid surgery. The sequencing sample was made of tumor tissue. The receptor set was obtained from a female donor with papillary thyroid cancer or a benign thyroid nodule (not recorded which). Some clones in this sample may be carry-over from other donors' samples.

The chain is built from TRBV6-1 and TRBJ2-6; TRBD1 agrees at 10 bases. CDR3 length equals 16 residues. Germline V CDR1 and CDR2: MNHNS, SASEGT. V lost 7 bases, J lost 2 bases, and 5 bases stayed unmatched. CDR3 nucleotide sequence: TGTGCCAGCAAAAAGACAGGGGGCACTGGGGCCAACGTCCTGACTTTC. It codes for CASKKTGGTGANVLTF.

The genes are TRBV11-2 and TRBJ1-5, with D hard to call. The CDR3 extends over 13 amino acids. The V and J ends lost 6 bases and 10 bases respectively, with 16 bases between them. Germline V gene sequence: CDR1 SGHAT, CDR2 FQNNGV. In DNA, the CDR3 is TGTGCCAGCAGTCCCACACCCGTGAGCCCCCAGCATTTT. Translating gives CASSPTPVSPQHF.

This chain joins TRBV6-5 and TRBJ1-4, with D perhaps matching TRBD1 (6 bases). This CDR3 region has 15 residues. Between the trimmed V and J ends, which lost 2 bases and 4 bases, there was a span of 11 bases. CDR1 and CDR2 (germline): MNHEY, SVGAGI. The CDR3 sequence is CASSYPGGLNEKLFF. The CDR3 DNA follows: TGTGCCAGCAGTTACCCCGGGGGCCTTAATGAAAAACTGTTTTTT.

Remarks on this clone: Other nucleotide sequences from this sample produce the same CDR3. This rearrangement joins TRBV11-1 to TRBJ2-5; 9 bases fit TRBD2. CDR1 and CDR2 (germline): SGHAT, FQDESV (reference sequence). J gave up 5 bases and V 4 bases, and 20 bases lay outside the gene matches. The CDR3 runs 19 residues. CDR3 sequence: CASSSTQREAGGIGETQYF. CDR3 coding DNA: TGTGCCAGCAGCTCGACCCAAAGGGAAGCGGGAGGTATCGGGGAGACCCAGTACTTC.

The chain recombines TRBV5-1 with TRBJ2-7; a weak D match, TRBD2 (6 bases). This CDR3 contains 17 residues. V lost 1 base and J lost 2, with 19 bases in between. CDR1 and CDR2 from the germline V gene are SGHRS and YFSETQ. CDR3 sequence (DNA): TGCGCCAGCAGCTTGAGGTGGGTTCAGGAGGGCACCTACGAGCAGTACTTC. This sequence encodes CASSLRWVQEGTYEQYF.

This clone was observed a handful of times. V gene TRBV28 combines with J gene TRBJ2-7; 8 bases are shared with TRBD2. The germline V gene has CDR1 MDHEN and CDR2 SYDVKM. The CDR3 totals 13 residues. Trimming removed 7 bases from V and 2 bases from J; junction bases left unmatched: 4. The CDR3 sequence: CASTRGGTYEQYF. The CDR3 DNA is TGTGCCAGCACCCGGGGGGGTACCTACGAGCAGTACTTC.

This chain uses TRBV2 with TRBJ2-2; 8 bases match TRBD1. The J segment lost 2 bases and the V segment lost 4 bases, leaving 3 bases of the junction unmatched. Germline loops: CDR1 SNHLY, CDR2 FYNNEI. CDR3 size: 15 residues. CDR3 region: CASSGTGSNTGELFF. CDR3 coding DNA: TGTGCCAGCAGTGGGACAGGGAGCAACACCGGGGAGCTGTTTTTT. The whole variable domain, remainder taken from reference TRBV2 and TRBJ2-2, is EPEVTQTPSHQVTQMGQEVILRCVPISNHLYFYWYRQILGQKVEFLVSFYNNEISEKSEIFDDQFSVERPDGSNFTLKIRSTKLEDSAMYFCASSGTGSNTGELFFGEGSRLTVL.

This chain connects TRBV6-6 to TRBJ2-2, with no clear D. The CDR3 sequence is 13 residues long. In germline, CDR1 is MNHNY, CDR2 SVGAGI (reference sequence). The V end lost 2 bases, the J end lost 7 bases, and 8 bases lay between the germline ends. The DNA for the CDR3 is TGTGCCAGCAGTTACGTAGCTAGCGGGGAGCTGTTTTTT. It is translated as CASSYVASGELFF.

This sequence joins TRBV18 and TRBJ1-1, with TRBD1 as a possible D gene (5 bases). The CDR3 covers 13 residues. Trimming took 5 bases from V and 1 from J, leaving 8 bases between them. Germline values: CDR1 KGHSH, CDR2 LQKENI. This CDR3 is CASSGATNTEAFF. CDR3 nucleotide sequence: TGTGCCAGCTCAGGGGCGACGAACACTGAAGCTTTCTTT.

This clone was seen a handful of times. The chain joins TRBV3-1 to TRBJ1-2; 10 nucleotides line up with TRBD1. Germline CDR1 and CDR2: LGHDT and YNNKEL (reference sequence). The CDR3 is made up of 15 amino acids. V gave up 4 bases and J gave up 3 bases; unmatched junction bases: 5. This CDR3 is CASSRTGGTHYGYTF. For the CDR3, the DNA is TGTGCCAGCAGCCGGACAGGGGGTACACACTATGGCTACACCTTC.

This clone was counted between two and nine times. This chain links TRBV6-5 with TRBJ2-7; D call uncertain. The CDR3 runs to 16 residues. Per the germline V gene, CDR1 is MNHEY and CDR2 is SVGAGI. Trimming took 6 bases from V and 3 from J, leaving 21 bases between them. DNA of the CDR3: TGTGCCAGCAGCTACACACCCTTGGCAGCTATCTACGAGCAGTACTTC. It is translated as CASSYTPLAAIYEQYF.

This clone was observed a few times. This chain uses TRBV28 with TRBJ2-1, with TRBD2 matching over 9 bases. Germline loops: CDR1 MDHEN, CDR2 SYDVKM. J gave up 7 bases and V 3 bases, and 7 bases lay outside the gene matches. The CDR3 has 15 residues. The CDR3 loop is CASSLGASGKNEQFF. The CDR3 bases are TGTGCCAGCAGTTTGGGGGCTAGCGGGAAAAATGAGCAGTTCTTC.

The rearrangement joins TRBV27 to TRBJ1-6; tentative D call: TRBD1 (5 bases). The CDR3 length is 17 residues. V lost 8 bases and J 2 bases, leaving 19 bases between the germline ends. Per the germline V gene, CDR1 is MNHEY and CDR2 is SMNVEV (reference sequence). In DNA form, the CDR3 reads TGTGCCAGCTATCAGAGACTTACAGGACCCTATAATTCACCCCTCCACTTT. Translated, it gives CASYQRLTGPYNSPLHF.

The chain is built from TRBV4-1 and TRBJ1-2; no definite D call. Germline CDR1 is MGHRA and CDR2 is YSYEKL. CDR3 length: 12 residues. Trimming pared 4 bases from V and 2 bases from J, leaving 5 bases between. The CDR3 loop reads CASSLENYGYTF. The CDR3 DNA reads as TGCGCCAGCAGCCTCGAAAACTATGGCTACACCTTC.

This chain joins TRBV27 and TRBJ2-2; D possibly corresponds to TRBD2 (5 bases). The CDR3 is 14 residues long. The V end was cut by 7 bases, the J end by 0 bases, with 9 bases between. The germline CDR1 and CDR2 sequences are MNHEY and SMNVEV (reference sequence). CDR3 nucleotide sequence: TGTGCCAGCAAGGCTAGCCCGAACACCGGGGAGCTGTTTTTT. Encoded protein: CASKASPNTGELFF.

This clone was seen only a few times. The J gene is TRBJ2-7, the V gene TRBV24-1; unclear D gene. The CDR3 covers 12 residues. The germline V and J ends were trimmed by 5 bases and 5 bases, with 9 bases remaining between them. The germline CDR1 and CDR2 sequences are KGHDR and SFDVKD. In DNA, the CDR3 is TGTGCCACCAGTGCCACCGGTGACGAGCAGTACTTC. It yields the protein CATSATGDEQYF.

There are a few counts of this clone. The J gene is TRBJ2-1, the V gene TRBV2; TRBD2 matches 10 bases. There are 15 residues in the CDR3. CDR1 is SNHLY, CDR2 FYNNEI, per germline. V was pared by 7 bases and J by 7 bases, with 10 bases of the junction left unmatched. CDR3 in DNA: TGTGCCAGCACCCCGCTAGCGGGAGCCTCTAATGAGCAGTTCTTC. Its translation is CASTPLAGASNEQFF.

This clone has just a few counts. The chain recombines TRBV19 with TRBJ1-2, with 7 bases identical to TRBD1. After removal of 8 bases from V and 2 bases from J, the junction contained 11 bases not matched to a gene. CDR3 length: 15 residues. Germline loops: CDR1 LNHDA, CDR2 SQIVND (reference sequence). CDR3 loop: CASLSRDRENYGYTF. DNA of the CDR3: TGTGCCAGTCTCTCCCGGGACAGAGAAAACTATGGCTACACCTTC.

This clone was seen once. The chain employs TRBV11-2 and TRBJ1-2, with D unclear. Germline V lookup: CDR1 SGHAT, CDR2 FQNNGV. The CDR3 contains 17 residues. Trimming cost V 5 bases and J 4 bases, with 23 bases left between them. The CDR3, as DNA: TGTGCCAGCAGCCCGCCGATGGGTTTCTTTGGCGGCTATGGCTACACCTTC. Amino acids: CASSPPMGFFGGYGYTF.

The chain couples TRBV18 to TRBJ2-6; D is undetermined. V gave up 3 bases and J gave up 0 bases, with 6 bases separating them. From germline, CDR1 is KGHSH and CDR2 LQKENI. The length of the CDR3 is 15 residues. The CDR3 loop is CASSPQSSGANVLTF. The CDR3 DNA reads TGTGCCAGCTCACCGCAAAGCTCTGGGGCCAACGTCCTGACTTTC.